These T cell receptor beta chains were read from a single sample in a study of patients and donors after allogeneic stem cell transplantation. TCRdb itself ran the RT-PCR reads through MiXCR, one entry per CDR3 protein. The table lists almost 20,000 distinct CDR3 sequences, 4.5% to 6% of them singletons. The sample taken for sequencing was blood, either unsorted or a sorted T cell fraction (not recorded which). All receptors come from a human donor who was either an allogeneic HSCT recipient or a stem cell or donor lymphocyte infusion donor (not recorded which). It is not recorded whose cells these are; they may come from a transplant donor. Both conserved end residues are part of each CDR3. D genes are given only for firm matches. Not all rows give a size; the values are once, few, many and, for expanded clones, a class.

D: TRBD2; size: many; V: TRBV5-1; J: TRBJ2-7; CDR3: CASSPSGRAGEQYF; DNA: TGCGCCAGCAGCCCTAGCGGGAGGGCCGGAGAGCAGTACTTC
D: .; size: .; V: TRBV19; J: TRBJ1-1; CDR3: CASSMVLDTEAFF; DNA: TGTGCCAGTAGTATGGTATTGGACACTGAAGCTTTCTTT
D: .; size: many; V: TRBV3-1; J: TRBJ1-2; CDR3: CASSQSDKNYGYTF; DNA: TGTGCCAGCAGCCAGTCGGACAAGAACTATGGCTACACCTTC
D: TRBD2; size: many; V: TRBV20-1; J: TRBJ2-3; CDR3: CSGSVAGNTDTQYF; DNA: TGCAGTGGGTCGGTAGCGGGGAACACAGATACGCAGTATTTT
D: .; size: many; V: TRBV3-1; J: TRBJ1-2; CDR3: CASSQVNYGYTF; DNA: TGTGCCAGCAGCCAAGTGAACTATGGCTACACCTTC
D: TRBD1; size: many; V: TRBV15; J: TRBJ2-7; CDR3: CATSRERQGAYEQYF; DNA: TGTGCCACCAGCAGAGAAAGACAGGGGGCGTACGAGCAGTACTTC
D: .; size: many; V: TRBV28; J: TRBJ2-7; CDR3: CASSPAGSRSEQYF; DNA: TGTGCCAGCAGTCCCGCGGGCAGTCGCTCGGAGCAGTACTTC
D: .; size: many; V: TRBV7-9; J: TRBJ1-6; CDR3: CASSFGGALRNSPLHF; DNA: TGTGCCAGCAGCTTTGGGGGGGCGTTACGTAATTCACCCCTCCACTTT
D: TRBD1; size: many; V: TRBV9; J: TRBJ1-4; CDR3: CASSVGDRGRQEKLFF; DNA: TGTGCCAGCAGCGTAGGGGACAGGGGGCGCCAGGAAAAACTGTTTTTT
D: .; size: many; V: TRBV11-2; J: TRBJ2-2; CDR3: CASSLVPWDTGELFF; DNA: TGTGCCAGCAGCTTAGTTCCATGGGACACCGGGGAGCTGTTTTTT
D: .; size: many; V: TRBV12-5; J: TRBJ2-7; CDR3: CASGSPPHYEQYF; DNA: TGTGCTAGTGGTTCCCCCCCGCACTACGAGCAGTACTTC
D: .; size: many; V: TRBV5-1; J: TRBJ2-3; CDR3: CASSPLAGEDTQYF; DNA: TGCGCCAGCAGCCCCCTAGCAGGGGAGGATACGCAGTATTTT
D: .; size: many; V: TRBV28; J: TRBJ2-7; CDR3: CASSLFNEQYF; DNA: TGTGCCAGCAGTTTATTCAACGAGCAGTACTTC
D: .; size: .; V: TRBV28; J: TRBJ2-7; CDR3: CASNPIERGYNEQYF; DNA: TGTGCCAGCAACCCCATTGAGAGAGGGTACAACGAGCAGTACTTC
D: TRBD2; size: .; V: TRBV3-1; J: TRBJ2-5; CDR3: CASSQGLAGGEETQYF; DNA: TGTGCCAGCAGCCAAGGGCTAGCGGGAGGTGAGGAGACCCAGTACTTC
D: TRBD1; size: many; V: TRBV20-1; J: TRBJ2-5; CDR3: CSAAGTEETQYF; DNA: TGCAGTGCTGCCGGGACAGAGGAGACCCAGTACTTC
D: .; size: many; V: TRBV3-1; J: TRBJ2-1; CDR3: CASSLQVVVRRNEQFF; DNA: TGTGCCAGCAGCCTACAAGTCGTCGTCCGGAGGAATGAGCAGTTCTTC
D: .; size: .; V: TRBV27; J: TRBJ1-2; CDR3: CASSLVSVGAPYGYTF; DNA: TGTGCCAGCAGTTTAGTCAGCGTCGGGGCCCCCTATGGCTACACCTTC
D: TRBD1; size: many; V: TRBV7-9; J: TRBJ1-1; CDR3: CASRPGGTEAFF; DNA: TGTGCCAGCAGACCAGGGGGCACTGAAGCTTTCTTT
D: .; size: .; V: TRBV21-1; J: TRBJ2-2; CDR3: CASSIEKECNTGELFF; DNA: TGTGCCAGCAGCATAGAAAAGGAGTGTAACACCGGGGAGCTGTTTTTT
D: TRBD2; size: .; V: TRBV6-2/TRBV6-3; J: TRBJ2-3; CDR3: CASIPGGTSGISTDTQYF; DNA: TGTGCCAGCATCCCGGGAGGGACTAGCGGGATTAGCACAGATACGCAGTATTTT
D: TRBD2; size: medium-sized; V: TRBV20-1; J: TRBJ2-1; CDR3: CSARDFGGGNNEQFF; DNA: TGCAGTGCTAGGGATTTCGGGGGGGGAAACAATGAGCAGTTCTTC
D: .; size: many; V: TRBV6-1; J: TRBJ2-1; CDR3: CASSEVGGSSYNEQFF; DNA: TGTGCCAGCAGTGAAGTTGGGGGGAGCTCCTACAATGAGCAGTTCTTC
D: .; size: many; V: TRBV7-9; J: TRBJ1-1; CDR3: CASSLRSLNTEAFF; DNA: TGTGCCAGCAGCTTAAGGTCGTTGAACACTGAAGCTTTCTTT
D: .; size: large; V: TRBV2; J: TRBJ1-1; CDR3: CASSEPKMNTEAFF; DNA: TGTGCCAGCAGTGAACCCAAGATGAACACTGAAGCTTTCTTT
D: .; size: .; V: TRBV9; J: TRBJ2-6; CDR3: CASSEPPNVLTF; DNA: TGTGCCAGCAGCGAGCCCCCCAACGTCCTGACTTTC
D: TRBD2; size: many; V: TRBV7-9; J: TRBJ2-3; CDR3: CASSLGSLAGSTDTQYF; DNA: TGTGCCAGCAGCTTGGGGAGCCTAGCGGGTAGCACAGATACGCAGTATTTT
D: TRBD2; size: many; V: TRBV5-1; J: TRBJ2-1; CDR3: CASSFLAGVDNEQFF; DNA: TGCGCCAGCAGCTTCCTAGCGGGAGTTGACAATGAGCAGTTCTTC
D: .; size: many; V: TRBV28; J: TRBJ2-7; CDR3: CASSLSGPYEQYF; DNA: TGTGCCAGCAGTTTATCTGGCCCCTACGAGCAGTACTTC
D: TRBD1; size: many; V: TRBV10-2; J: TRBJ1-6; CDR3: CASSDHRTGRSPLHF; DNA: TGCGCCAGCAGTGATCACAGGACAGGCAGATCACCCCTCCACTTT
D: TRBD2; size: many; V: TRBV12-3/TRBV12-4; J: TRBJ2-4; CDR3: CASKNWGGASGSRGLAKNIQYF; DNA: TGTGCCAGCAAAAATTGGGGAGGGGCTAGCGGGAGTCGGGGCTTAGCCAAAAACATTCAGTACTTC
D: TRBD2; size: many; V: TRBV7-9; J: TRBJ2-1; CDR3: CASSPTGGAINEQFF; DNA: TGTGCCAGCAGCCCCACGGGGGGGGCTATCAATGAGCAGTTCTTC
D: TRBD2; size: .; V: TRBV20-1; J: TRBJ2-5; CDR3: CSAPLSGEETQYF; DNA: TGCAGTGCTCCACTCAGCGGGGAAGAGACCCAGTACTTC
D: .; size: many; V: TRBV7-9; J: TRBJ2-5; CDR3: CASSLFVETQYF; DNA: TGTGCCAGCAGCCTATTCGTAGAGACCCAGTACTTC
D: .; size: many; V: TRBV3-1; J: TRBJ2-7; CDR3: CASSQAGMSYEQYF; DNA: TGTGCCAGCAGCCAAGCAGGGATGTCCTACGAGCAGTACTTC
D: .; size: .; V: TRBV24-1; J: TRBJ1-5; CDR3: CATSDYGGRSNQPQHF; DNA: TGTGCCACCAGTGATTATGGGGGAAGGAGCAATCAGCCCCAGCATTTT
D: TRBD2; size: .; V: TRBV28; J: TRBJ2-7; CDR3: CASSSGGPYEQYF; DNA: TGTGCCAGCAGTTCGGGGGGACCTTACGAGCAGTACTTC
D: .; size: many; V: TRBV12-3/TRBV12-4; J: TRBJ1-5; CDR3: CASRGQPNQPQHF; DNA: TGTGCCAGCAGAGGACAGCCTAATCAGCCCCAGCATTTT
D: .; size: many; V: TRBV3-1; J: TRBJ2-7; CDR3: CASSQGGATYEQYF; DNA: TGTGCCAGCAGCCAGGGGGGGGCGACCTACGAGCAGTACTTC
D: .; size: many; V: TRBV9; J: TRBJ2-2; CDR3: CASSVDGSSGELFF; DNA: TGTGCCAGCAGCGTCGATGGGAGTTCCGGGGAGCTGTTTTTT
D: TRBD1; size: many; V: TRBV6-5; J: TRBJ1-2; CDR3: CASSYSDRAHGYTF; DNA: TGTGCCAGCAGTTACTCGGACAGGGCACATGGCTACACCTTC
D: TRBD1; size: many; V: TRBV15; J: TRBJ2-3; CDR3: CATSRDRGTDTQYF; DNA: TGTGCCACCAGCAGGGACAGGGGTACAGATACGCAGTATTTT
D: .; size: many; V: TRBV2; J: TRBJ2-7; CDR3: CASRTGYNSYEQYF; DNA: TGTGCCAGCCGTACAGGGTATAACTCCTACGAGCAGTACTTC
D: .; size: many; V: TRBV15; J: TRBJ1-1; CDR3: CATSRTGLLGTEAFF; DNA: TGTGCCACCAGCAGAACAGGGTTATTAGGCACTGAAGCTTTCTTT
D: TRBD2; size: few; V: TRBV11-2; J: TRBJ2-3; CDR3: CASSAAGTSGAAQNTQYF; DNA: TGTGCCAGCAGCGCAGCGGGGACTAGCGGGGCTGCACAAAATACGCAGTATTTT
D: .; size: many; V: TRBV20-1; J: TRBJ2-1; CDR3: CSARGPNEQFF; DNA: TGCAGTGCTAGGGGACCCAATGAGCAGTTCTTC
D: .; size: many; V: TRBV7-9; J: TRBJ2-7; CDR3: CASSLPNTYEQYF; DNA: TGTGCCAGCAGCCTGCCTAATACCTACGAGCAGTACTTC
D: .; size: many; V: TRBV10-3; J: TRBJ1-1; CDR3: CAISESTPISEAFF; DNA: TGTGCCATCAGTGAGTCGACTCCCATTTCTGAAGCTTTCTTT
D: TRBD1; size: many; V: TRBV2; J: TRBJ2-3; CDR3: CASGKDRTGWLDTQYF; DNA: TGTGCCAGCGGGAAGGACAGGACGGGGTGGTTGGATACGCAGTATTTT
D: .; size: .; V: TRBV6-5; J: TRBJ2-5; CDR3: CASSYSVPGETQYF; DNA: TGTGCCAGCAGTTACAGCGTCCCGGGGGAGACCCAGTACTTC
D: .; size: many; V: TRBV29-1; J: TRBJ2-3; CDR3: CSVEKGTSTDTQYF; DNA: TGCAGCGTTGAAAAAGGGACTAGCACAGATACGCAGTATTTT
D: TRBD1; size: few; V: TRBV6-4; J: TRBJ2-4; CDR3: CASNYLRGQGLAKNIQYF; DNA: TGTGCCAGCAATTATTTAAGGGGACAGGGACTAGCCAAAAACATTCAGTACTTC
D: TRBD1; size: many; V: TRBV5-1; J: TRBJ1-4; CDR3: CASSQQGGLNEKLFF; DNA: TGCGCCAGCAGCCAACAGGGGGGCCTTAATGAAAAACTGTTTTTT
D: TRBD2; size: many; V: TRBV7-9; J: TRBJ2-1; CDR3: CASSVSPGLVILPEQFF; DNA: TGTGCCAGCAGCGTCAGCCCGGGACTAGTGATCCTGCCTGAGCAGTTCTTC